This entry concerns a single T cell receptor (beta chain). The CDR3 loop spans 12 amino acids. The germline V gene has CDR1 MDHEN and CDR2 SYDVKM. The ends were cut back, 3 bases at V and 11 bases at J, with 11 bases in the middle. 60 Vbeta and 13 Jbeta primers were used in PCR. Sequencing used immunoSEQ multiplex PCR; TCRdb keeps in-frame clones, though not all of them. The data contain tens of thousands of clones, roughly four fifths of them seen just once; the ten biggest clones take up 1.5% to 2%. This specimen comes from a study of cytomegalovirus exposure and HLA in healthy donors. The donors (healthy individuals) were bone marrow donors.

This TCR was recovered from a man younger than 35 in good health and CMV-seronegative. Sequenced input: PBMCs. The chain combines TRBV28 with TRBJ1-5; D gene ambiguous. The chain's CDR3 is CASSLAGRAQHF. The CDR3, as DNA: TGTGCCAGCAGTTTGGCCGGTCGGGCCCAGCATTTT.